Listed below are T cell receptor beta chains from one sample, sequenced in a study of shared clonotypes between healthy human individuals. Clones were sequenced by immunoSEQ multiplex PCR, and TCRdb holds only the in-frame ones, with some missing. The data contain more than 600,000 clones, just over 90% of them singletons. The sample comprised naive CD8+ T cells sorted from blood. The receptors were sampled from a man aged 25-45 years in good health. Both conserved end residues are part of each CDR3. The D gene is left open where the match is weak. Size is omitted from some rows. Given values are once, few, many or a class for expanded clones.

abundance	len	j_gene	d_gene	v_gene	CDR3aa	CDR3nt
NA	14	TRBJ2-1	NA	TRBV7-2	CASSFLASYNEQFF	TGTGCCAGCAGCTTTCTAGCTAGCTACAATGAGCAGTTCTTC
NA	14	TRBJ2-7	NA	TRBV27	CASSLSSTSYEQYF	TGTGCCAGCAGTTTAAGTAGCACCTCCTACGAGCAGTACTTC
NA	15	TRBJ2-2	NA	TRBV7-2	CASSAGTENTGELFF	TGTGCCAGCAGCGCCGGGACGGAAAACACCGGGGAGCTGTTTTTT
NA	13	TRBJ2-2	NA	TRBV30	CAWSWVDTGELFF	TGTGCCTGGAGTTGGGTTGACACCGGGGAGCTGTTTTTT
NA	15	TRBJ2-7	NA	TRBV10-2	CASTSTGSELYEQYF	TGCGCCAGCACCTCCACCGGTAGCGAGCTCTACGAGCAGTACTTC
NA	15	TRBJ2-3	TRBD1	TRBV30	CAWSVGTGGTDTQYF	TGTGCCTGGAGTGTCGGGACAGGGGGCACAGATACGCAGTATTTT
few	13	TRBJ2-5	TRBD1	TRBV28	CASSRTGEETQYF	TGTGCCAGCAGCCGGACAGGGGAAGAGACCCAGTACTTC
once	12	TRBJ2-2	NA	TRBV29-1	CSVPGGAGELFF	TGCAGCGTTCCAGGGGGGGCCGGGGAGCTGTTTTTT
NA	15	TRBJ2-7	NA	TRBV28	CASRANYRDLYEQYF	TGTGCCAGCAGGGCCAACTACAGGGATCTCTACGAGCAGTACTTC
once	13	TRBJ2-1	NA	TRBV11-3	CASSLVSDNEQFF	TGTGCCAGCAGCTTAGTGTCGGACAATGAGCAGTTCTTC
NA	19	TRBJ1-2	TRBD1	TRBV7-9	CASSPGTGGQGASNYGYTF	TGTGCCAGCAGCCCAGGGACGGGAGGACAGGGGGCATCTAACTATGGCTACACCTTC
NA	16	TRBJ2-7	TRBD1	TRBV6-6	CASSYPTGQESSEQYF	TGTGCCAGCAGTTACCCAACCGGACAGGAGTCGTCCGAGCAGTACTTC
NA	13	TRBJ1-5	NA	TRBV27	CASSISVVGPQHF	TGTGCCAGCAGCATCAGTGTGGTGGGGCCCCAGCATTTT
NA	14	TRBJ2-2	TRBD2	TRBV28	CASTHRGVTGELFF	TGTGCCAGCACCCATCGGGGGGTAACCGGGGAGCTGTTTTTT
NA	15	TRBJ2-1	TRBD2	TRBV27	CASRLGTSGYNEQFF	TGTGCCAGCAGGCTCGGGACTAGCGGTTACAATGAGCAGTTCTTC
NA	15	TRBJ2-6	NA	TRBV13	CASSLLGSGANVLTF	TGTGCCAGCAGCCTCCTGGGCTCTGGGGCCAACGTCCTGACTTTC
NA	14	TRBJ2-2	TRBD1	TRBV10-3	CATGQGAFTGELFF	TGTGCCACGGGACAGGGGGCATTTACCGGGGAGCTGTTTTTT
NA	17	TRBJ2-1	TRBD2	TRBV29-1	CSVSGLAGLPSDNEQFF	TGCAGCGTTTCGGGACTAGCGGGACTGCCTTCCGACAATGAGCAGTTCTTC
once	15	TRBJ2-7	NA	TRBV5-1	CASSLAIGQIYEQYF	TGCGCCAGCAGCTTGGCTATCGGACAGATTTACGAGCAGTACTTC
NA	16	TRBJ2-7	NA	TRBV27	CASSLSFGGIPYEQYF	TGTGCCAGCAGTTTAAGTTTTGGGGGCATCCCCTACGAGCAGTACTTC
once	15	TRBJ1-2	TRBD1	TRBV27	CASSLTGTGNYGYTF	TGTGCCAGCAGTCTAACCGGGACAGGGAACTATGGCTACACCTTC
NA	18	TRBJ2-5	TRBD2	TRBV2	CASSPLTPGLAAEETQYF	TGTGCCAGCAGTCCTCTTACCCCGGGACTAGCGGCCGAAGAGACCCAGTACTTC
once	16	TRBJ2-5	NA	TRBV7-6	CASRRRLGERQETQYF	TGTGCCAGCAGGAGACGCTTGGGGGAACGACAAGAGACCCAGTACTTC
many	10	TRBJ1-1	NA	TRBV6-6	CASSPTQAFF	TGTGCCAGCAGCCCCACGCAAGCTTTCTTT
NA	15	TRBJ2-1	TRBD2	TRBV29-1	CSGRGLSGRYNEQFF	TGCAGCGGGAGGGGTCTTAGCGGGCGATACAATGAGCAGTTCTTC
NA	15	TRBJ2-1	TRBD2	TRBV19	CASSFRLAGANEQFF	TGTGCCAGTAGTTTCCGACTAGCGGGAGCCAATGAGCAGTTCTTC
NA	14	TRBJ2-7	TRBD1	TRBV6-1	CASGGQGAFDEQYF	TGTGCCAGCGGCGGACAGGGGGCTTTCGACGAGCAGTACTTC
NA	15	TRBJ2-3	TRBD1	TRBV5-1	CASSEGGGSTDTQYF	TGCGCCAGCAGCGAAGGGGGCGGAAGCACAGATACGCAGTATTTT
NA	12	TRBJ1-1	NA	TRBV28	CASSPRGVEAFF	TGTGCCAGCAGTCCGCGGGGCGTTGAAGCTTTCTTT
few	11	TRBJ1-1	NA	TRBV9	CASSYGNEAFF	TGTGCCAGCAGCTATGGGAATGAAGCTTTCTTT
NA	15	TRBJ1-2	TRBD1	TRBV28	CASSLFGEGAQGYTF	TGTGCCAGCAGTTTATTCGGTGAGGGGGCGCAGGGCTACACCTTC
few	13	TRBJ2-5	NA	TRBV9	CASSVDGGETQYF	TGTGCCAGCAGCGTAGATGGTGGAGAGACCCAGTACTTC
NA	14	TRBJ2-1	TRBD2	TRBV12-5	CASGPGTISNEQFF	TGTGCTAGTGGTCCCGGGACTATTAGTAATGAGCAGTTCTTC
few	13	TRBJ2-3	NA	TRBV4-1	CASSVRSTDTQYF	TGCGCCAGCAGCGTTCGAAGCACAGATACGCAGTATTTT
NA	17	TRBJ2-7	NA	TRBV4-1	CASSQDTATGILYEQYF	TGCGCCAGCAGCCAAGATACGGCGACAGGTATCCTCTACGAGCAGTACTTC
NA	12	TRBJ2-1	NA	TRBV11-2	CASGTSYNEQFF	TGTGCCAGCGGTACCTCCTACAATGAGCAGTTCTTC
NA	17	TRBJ2-1	NA	TRBV27	CASSLNPRQSSYNEQFF	TGTGCCAGCAGTTTAAACCCCCGCCAGAGCTCCTACAATGAGCAGTTCTTC
NA	14	TRBJ2-7	NA	TRBV29-1	CSVDGESTSYEQYF	TGCAGCGTTGATGGGGAGTCGACCTCCTACGAGCAGTACTTC
few	14	TRBJ2-7	NA	TRBV7-9	CASSLAAGLYEQYF	TGTGCCAGCAGCTTAGCGGCGGGGCTATACGAGCAGTACTTC
NA	13	TRBJ2-7	NA	TRBV27	CASAGDNSYEQYF	TGTGCCAGCGCCGGAGACAACTCCTACGAGCAGTACTTC
once	11	TRBJ2-1	NA	TRBV20-1	CSARAGGEQFF	TGCAGTGCTAGGGCGGGTGGTGAGCAGTTCTTC
NA	18	TRBJ2-7	TRBD2	TRBV5-4	CASSDSERDHFFSYEQYF	TGTGCCAGCAGCGACTCTGAGCGGGATCATTTTTTTTCCTACGAGCAGTACTTC
NA	13	TRBJ2-7	NA	TRBV7-9	CASSYYSGDEQYF	TGTGCCAGCAGCTACTACTCGGGGGACGAGCAGTACTTC
NA	15	TRBJ1-5	NA	TRBV19	CASSSNGLSISPQHF	TGTGCCAGTAGTAGCAACGGTCTTTCAATCAGCCCCCAGCATTTT
NA	13	TRBJ2-1	NA	TRBV5-6	CASSLDLEGAQFF	TGTGCCAGCAGCTTGGACCTTGAGGGTGCGCAGTTCTTC